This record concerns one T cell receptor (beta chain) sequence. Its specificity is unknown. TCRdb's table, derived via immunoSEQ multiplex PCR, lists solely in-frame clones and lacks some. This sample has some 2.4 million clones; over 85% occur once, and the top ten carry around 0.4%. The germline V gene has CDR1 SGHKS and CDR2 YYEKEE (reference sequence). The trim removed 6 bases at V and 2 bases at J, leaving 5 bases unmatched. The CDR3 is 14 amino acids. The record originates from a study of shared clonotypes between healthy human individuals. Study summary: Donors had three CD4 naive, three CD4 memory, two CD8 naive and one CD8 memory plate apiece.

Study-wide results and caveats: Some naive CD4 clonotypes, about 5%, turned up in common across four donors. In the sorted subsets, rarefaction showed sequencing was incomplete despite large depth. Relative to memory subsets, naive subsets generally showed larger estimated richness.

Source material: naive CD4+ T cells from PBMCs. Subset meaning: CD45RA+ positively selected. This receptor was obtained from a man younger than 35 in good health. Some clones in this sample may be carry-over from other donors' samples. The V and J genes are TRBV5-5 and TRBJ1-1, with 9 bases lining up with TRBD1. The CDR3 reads CASIRTGANTEAFF. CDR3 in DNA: TGTGCCAGCATCCGGACAGGGGCTAACACTGAAGCTTTCTTT.